This T cell receptor beta chain was found in a study of siplizumab effects on memory and regulatory T cells. CDR1 is KGHSH, CDR2 LQKENI, per germline. The CDR3 extends over 12 amino acids. Trimming cost V 4 bases and J 6 bases, with 10 bases left between them. The method was immunoSEQ multiplex PCR; TCRdb's version includes in-frame clones alone and lacks a portion of them. The table has some 100,000 clones, about 90% seen once; the top ten hold around 0.73%. Study outcomes and limitations: In roughly 75-97% of proliferating CD4+ or CD8+ clones, a naive or memory phenotype could not be assigned.

On this clone itself: Its antigen is unknown.

The sequencing input was Tregs sorted from blood. This TCR was sampled from a human donor in good health. The chain recombines TRBV18 with TRBJ2-7, with a weak D call TRBD2 (6 bases). CDR3 amino acids: CASSRDSPEQYF. CDR3 nucleotides: TGTGCCAGCTCACGGGACTCTCCCGAGCAGTACTTC.